Listed below are T cell receptor beta chains from one sample, sequenced in a study of cytomegalovirus exposure and HLA in healthy donors. The table came from immunoSEQ multiplex PCR; TCRdb's copy has only in-frame clones and leaves some out. This sample has approximately 150,000 clones, with around 84% found just once. The sequenced material came from PBMCs. The receptor source for this set is a boy aged 2 to 10 in good health and CMV-seronegative. Both conserved end residues are part of each CDR3. A D gene is named only where the DNA matches it firmly. A row's size may be missing; if present it is once, few, many or a size class.

TRBJ1-2 | TRBV4-1 | - | - | CASSQNPRIDGYTF | TGCGCCAGCAGCCAAAACCCCAGGATCGATGGCTACACCTTC
TRBJ1-1 | TRBV19 | - | - | CASSIGGRMNTEAFF | TGTGCCAGTAGTATAGGAGGCCGCATGAACACTGAAGCTTTCTTT
TRBJ1-2 | TRBV7-2 | - | - | CASSLAPRGYGYTF | TGTGCCAGCAGCTTAGCTCCCAGGGGCTATGGCTACACCTTC
TRBJ2-7 | TRBV5-4 | - | - | CASSPTSRGSYEQYF | TGTGCCAGCAGCCCCACCTCCAGGGGATCCTACGAGCAGTACTTC
TRBJ2-5 | TRBV7-9 | - | - | CSSSSRGAETQYF | TGTTCCAGCAGCTCCCGGGGAGCAGAGACCCAGTACTTC
TRBJ2-2 | TRBV7-2 | TRBD1 | - | CASSLRQGGSGELFF | TGTGCCAGCAGCCTTCGACAGGGGGGGTCCGGGGAGCTGTTTTTT
TRBJ2-3 | TRBV5-5 | TRBD2 | once | CASSWGASGSTDTQYF | TGTGCCAGCAGCTGGGGGGCTAGCGGGAGCACAGATACGCAGTATTTT
TRBJ1-1 | TRBV7-3 | TRBD1 | - | CASSLRGRRTEAFF | TGTGCCAGCAGCTTGAGGGGGCGCCGAACTGAAGCTTTCTTT
TRBJ2-2 | TRBV14 | - | - | CASSRNRNFPGELFF | TGTGCCAGCAGCCGAAACAGGAATTTCCCCGGGGAGCTGTTTTTT
TRBJ1-1 | TRBV28 | - | - | CASSLSVWPNTEAFF | TGTGCCAGCAGTTTAAGCGTGTGGCCGAACACTGAAGCTTTCTTT
TRBJ1-2 | TRBV4-2 | - | few | CASSQDLGANYGYTF | TGTGCCAGCAGCCAAGATCTAGGGGCGAATTATGGCTACACCTTC
TRBJ1-2 | TRBV6-5 | TRBD1 | few | CASSTGVYYGYTF | TGTGCCAGCAGCACAGGGGTCTACTATGGCTACACCTTC
TRBJ1-1 | TRBV13 | - | few | CASSLGMAAFF | TGTGCCAGCAGCTTAGGCATGGCAGCTTTCTTT
TRBJ2-7 | TRBV27 | TRBD1 | few | CASSHDGGTGAYEQYF | TGTGCCAGCAGCCACGACGGTGGGACAGGGGCCTACGAGCAGTACTTC
TRBJ1-1 | TRBV7-3 | - | - | CASSLFGGLMNTEAFF | TGTGCCAGCAGCTTATTTGGGGGACTGATGAACACTGAAGCTTTCTTT
TRBJ2-7 | TRBV6-6 | TRBD2 | - | CASRGLAASYEQYF | TGTGCCAGCAGGGGACTAGCGGCCTCCTACGAGCAGTACTTC
TRBJ1-2 | TRBV5-4 | TRBD1 | - | CAGSLAPGGNYGYTF | TGTGCCGGCAGCTTGGCGCCAGGGGGCAACTATGGCTACACCTTC
TRBJ2-4 | TRBV7-9 | TRBD2 | - | CASSPGLAAFKNIQYF | TGTGCCAGCAGCCCGGGACTAGCGGCATTCAAAAACATTCAGTACTTC
TRBJ2-3 | TRBV19 | TRBD1 | - | CASSIGTGVSTDTQYF | TGTGCCAGTAGTATCGGGACAGGGGTAAGCACAGATACGCAGTATTTT
TRBJ2-3 | TRBV28 | - | - | CASSLSVVLTDTQYF | TGTGCCAGCAGTTTATCCGTTGTCCTGACAGATACGCAGTATTTT
TRBJ1-2 | TRBV5-1 | - | - | CASSLGQPNYGYTF | TGCGCCAGCAGCTTGGGACAGCCTAACTATGGCTACACCTTC
TRBJ2-3 | TRBV27 | TRBD2 | - | CATIRSGGRTDTQYF | TGTGCCACTATTCGGAGCGGGGGTCGCACAGATACGCAGTATTTT
TRBJ1-2 | TRBV5-1 | - | - | CASSLVAGADYGYTF | TGCGCCAGCAGCTTGGTTGCAGGGGCGGACTATGGCTACACCTTC
TRBJ2-7 | TRBV7-9 | TRBD1 | - | CASSLAGTVGYEQYF | TGTGCCAGCAGCTTGGCCGGGACAGTGGGATACGAGCAGTACTTC
TRBJ1-1 | TRBV2 | - | - | CASSEGSPGQNTEAFF | TGTGCCAGCAGTGAAGGATCACCGGGACAGAACACTGAAGCTTTCTTT
TRBJ2-5 | TRBV2 | TRBD2 | - | CASRDRLAGTQETQYF | TGTGCCAGCAGAGACAGACTAGCGGGGACCCAAGAGACCCAGTACTTC
TRBJ2-2 | TRBV9 | - | - | CASSVDSRPDTGELFF | TGTGCCAGCAGCGTAGACTCGAGGCCCGACACCGGGGAGCTGTTTTTT
TRBJ2-5 | TRBV6-6 | TRBD1 | - | CASTGTGLPGTQYF | TGTGCCAGCACCGGGACAGGCCTACCAGGGACCCAGTACTTC
TRBJ1-6 | TRBV28 | - | - | CASSLSSSPLHF | TGTGCCAGCAGTTTAAGCTCTTCACCCCTCCACTTT
TRBJ1-2 | TRBV6-1 | - | - | CASSDGFLGYGYTF | TGTGCCAGCAGTGACGGGTTTCTGGGCTATGGCTACACCTTC
TRBJ1-3 | TRBV6-5 | TRBD1 | - | CASSWGQGPGNTIYF | TGTGCCAGCAGTTGGGGACAGGGTCCTGGAAACACCATATATTTT
TRBJ1-5 | TRBV27 | - | - | CASSLLSTLGNQPQHF | TGTGCCAGCAGTTTGCTCAGTACATTGGGCAATCAGCCCCAGCATTTT